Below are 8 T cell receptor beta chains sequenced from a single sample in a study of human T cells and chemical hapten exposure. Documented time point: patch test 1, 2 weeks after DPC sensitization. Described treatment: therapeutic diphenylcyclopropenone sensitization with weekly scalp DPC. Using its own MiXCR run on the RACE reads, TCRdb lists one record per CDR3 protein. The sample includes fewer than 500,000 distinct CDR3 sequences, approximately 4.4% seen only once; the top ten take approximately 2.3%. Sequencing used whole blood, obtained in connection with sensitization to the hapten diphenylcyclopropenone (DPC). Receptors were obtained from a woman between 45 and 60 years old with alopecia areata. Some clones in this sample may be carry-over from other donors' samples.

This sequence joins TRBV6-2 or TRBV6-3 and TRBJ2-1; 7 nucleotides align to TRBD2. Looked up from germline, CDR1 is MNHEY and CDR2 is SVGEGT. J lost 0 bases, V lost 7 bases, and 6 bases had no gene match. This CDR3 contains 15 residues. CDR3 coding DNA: TGTGCCAGCATCGGCGGGGGTCTCTCCTACAATGAGCAGTTCTTC. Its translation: CASIGGGLSYNEQFF.

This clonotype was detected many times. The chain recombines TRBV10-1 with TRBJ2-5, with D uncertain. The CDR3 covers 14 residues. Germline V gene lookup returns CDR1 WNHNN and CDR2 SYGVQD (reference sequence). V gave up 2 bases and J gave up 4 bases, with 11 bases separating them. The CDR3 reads CASSEELTVETQYF. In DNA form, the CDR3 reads TGCGCCAGCAGTGAGGAATTGACTGTAGAGACCCAGTACTTC.

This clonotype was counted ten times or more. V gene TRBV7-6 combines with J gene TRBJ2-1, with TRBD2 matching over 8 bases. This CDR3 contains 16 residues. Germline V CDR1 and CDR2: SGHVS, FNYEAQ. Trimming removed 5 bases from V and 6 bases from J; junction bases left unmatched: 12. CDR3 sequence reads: CASSPRTSRPPNEQFF. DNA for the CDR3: TGTGCCAGCAGCCCCCGGACTAGCCGACCCCCCAATGAGCAGTTCTTC.

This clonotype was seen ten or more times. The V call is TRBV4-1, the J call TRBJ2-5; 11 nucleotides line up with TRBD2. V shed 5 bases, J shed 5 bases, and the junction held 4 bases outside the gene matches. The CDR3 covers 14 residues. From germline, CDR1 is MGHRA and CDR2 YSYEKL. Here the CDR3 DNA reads TGCGCCAGCAGCTTACTAGCGGGGGCGGAGACCCAGTACTTC. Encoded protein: CASSLLAGAETQYF.

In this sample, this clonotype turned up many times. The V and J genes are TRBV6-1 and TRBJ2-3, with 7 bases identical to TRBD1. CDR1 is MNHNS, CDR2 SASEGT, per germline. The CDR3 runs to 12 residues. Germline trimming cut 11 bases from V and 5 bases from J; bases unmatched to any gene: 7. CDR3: CAGASGGDTQYF. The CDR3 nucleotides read TGTGCCGGGGCCTCAGGGGGAGATACGCAGTATTTT.

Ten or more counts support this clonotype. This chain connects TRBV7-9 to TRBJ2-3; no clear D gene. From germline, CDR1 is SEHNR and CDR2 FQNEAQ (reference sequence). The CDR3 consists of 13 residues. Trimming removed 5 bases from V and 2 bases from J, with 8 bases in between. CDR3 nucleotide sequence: TGTGCCAGCAGCCCACTAAACACAGATACGCAGTATTTT. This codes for CASSPLNTDTQYF.

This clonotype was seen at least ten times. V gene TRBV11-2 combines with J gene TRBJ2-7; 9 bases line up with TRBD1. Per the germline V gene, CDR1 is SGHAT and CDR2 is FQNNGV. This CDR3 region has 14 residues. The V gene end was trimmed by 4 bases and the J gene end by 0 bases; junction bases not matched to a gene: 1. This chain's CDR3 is CASSSGQGSYEQYF. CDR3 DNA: TGTGCCAGCAGCTCGGGACAGGGCTCCTACGAGCAGTACTTC.

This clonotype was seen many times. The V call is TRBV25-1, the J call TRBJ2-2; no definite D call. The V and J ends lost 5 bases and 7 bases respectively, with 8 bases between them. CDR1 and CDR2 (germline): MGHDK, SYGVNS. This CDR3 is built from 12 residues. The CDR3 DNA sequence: TGTGCCAGCAGTATGAGTCACGGGGAGCTGTTTTTT. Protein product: CASSMSHGELFF.